This T cell receptor beta chain was observed in a study of tumor-infiltrating lymphocytes in oesophageal squamous cell carcinoma. In TCRdb, the PCR reads were re-called with MiXCR into one record per CDR3 protein. Altogether roughly 20,000 distinct CDR3 sequences are present, 45% to 50% being singletons, with the ten largest covering 23%. The ends lost 3 bases at V and 3 bases at J; junction bases unmatched: 11. Germline CDR1 and CDR2: SGDLS and YYNGEE. The CDR3 is 18 amino acids. This clonotype was observed a handful of times. This receptor was taken from a male donor with esophageal squamous cell carcinoma. The J gene is TRBJ2-1, the V gene TRBV9; 11 nucleotides align to TRBD2. Sequencing used esophageal tumor tissue. CDR3 residues: CASSARGGTSGGYNEQFF. DNA for the CDR3: TGTGCCAGCAGCGCCCGTGGGGGGACTAGCGGAGGCTACAATGAGCAGTTCTTC. Based on the CDR3 plus reference TRBV9 and TRBJ2-1, the full variable domain is DSGVTQTPKHLITATGQRVTLRCSPRSGDLSVYWYQQSLDQGLQFLIQYYNGEERAKGNILERFSAQQFPDLHSELNLSSLELGDSALYFCASSARGGTSGGYNEQFFGPGTRLTVL.